Shown below are 32 T cell receptor beta chains from a single sample sequenced in a study of blood T cell repertoires in COVID-19 (dated by TCRdb to 2018 to 2021). The protocol used for the library was the immunoSEQ multiplex PCR assay. The table was pulled from immuneACCESS by TCRdb, which kept in-frame rearrangements only. Such tables lose some clones; where checked, under half of the loss comes from unresolved V genes, and the rest has no known cause. The sample has more than 85,000 clones on record, less than 85% of them singletons. 24% of the sample goes to the ten largest clones. The sequencing input was peripheral blood. The receptor source for this set is a human donor in a cohort sampled during active COVID-19.

The chain recombines TRBV5-4 with TRBJ2-3, with D possibly TRBD1 on 5 matching bases. V was shortened by 0 bases and J by 6 bases, with 5 bases between the two germline ends. The CDR3 is made up of 12 amino acids. Looked up from germline, CDR1 is SGHNT and CDR2 is YYREEE (reference sequence). The CDR3: CASSLDRDTQYF. The CDR3 bases are TGTGCCAGCAGCTTGGACAGGGATACGCAGTATTTT.

CDR3 nucleotides: TGCGCCAGCAGCTTAGGTAGCTCCGGGGAGCTGTTTTTT. The encoded protein is CASSLGSSGELFF. This sequence joins TRBV5-1 and TRBJ2-2; D remains unclear. The CDR3 consists of 13 residues. Looked up from germline, CDR1 is SGHRS and CDR2 is YFSETQ. Between the trimmed V and J ends, which lost 2 bases and 6 bases, there was a span of 8 bases.

CDR3 residues: CASSGTSGGLPYNEQFF. The CDR3 DNA sequence: TGTGCCAGCAGTGGGACTAGCGGGGGACTTCCCTACAATGAGCAGTTCTTC. This sequence joins TRBV6-2 or TRBV6-3 and TRBJ2-1; 14 bases fit TRBD2. Germline assignment: CDR1 MNHEY and CDR2 SVGEGT. This CDR3 has 17 residues. The junction had 5 bases not matched to a gene; V was cut back by 5 bases and J by 2 bases.

The genes are TRBV29-1 and TRBJ2-5; 8 bases are shared with TRBD1. The germline V gene has CDR1 SQVTM and CDR2 ANQGSEA. This CDR3 has 12 amino acids. Unmatched junction bases numbered 2, after V lost 6 bases and J lost 2 bases. The CDR3 region is CSVDRGQETQYF. The CDR3 nucleotides read TGCAGCGTCGACAGGGGTCAAGAGACCCAGTACTTC.

The J gene is TRBJ2-7, the V gene TRBV7-9, with 14 bases aligning to TRBD2. The CDR3 is made up of 15 amino acids. The J segment lost 6 bases and the V segment lost 5 bases, leaving 6 bases of the junction unmatched. Germline V gene lookup returns CDR1 SEHNR and CDR2 FQNEAQ (reference sequence). The CDR3 protein is CASSPGLAGGGEQYF. The CDR3, as DNA: TGTGCCAGCAGCCCCGGACTAGCGGGAGGAGGCGAGCAGTACTTC.

V is TRBV5-1 and J is TRBJ1-1; TRBD1 matches at 8 bases. Germline values: CDR1 SGHRS, CDR2 YFSETQ. With 4 bases clipped from V and 4 bases from J, the junction kept 12 bases outside the gene matches. The CDR3 has 16 residues. The CDR3: CASSLGVGQGITEAFF. As DNA, the CDR3 is TGCGCCAGCAGCCTAGGGGTCGGACAGGGTATCACTGAAGCTTTCTTT.

The V gene is TRBV18, the J gene TRBJ2-7; TRBD1 matches 7 bases. This CDR3 comprises 14 residues. V was clipped by 5 bases and J by 0 bases; unmatched bases: 4. Germline V gives CDR1 KGHSH, CDR2 LQKENI. CDR3 amino acids: CASSSGQLSYEQYF. Here the CDR3 DNA reads TGTGCCAGCTCATCGGGACAGCTCTCCTACGAGCAGTACTTC.

In this sample, this clone turned up once. The chain combines TRBV18 with TRBJ1-6, with TRBD1 matching 10 bases. V trimming: 5 bases; J trimming: 7 bases; junction bases outside the gene matches: 8. Germline values: CDR1 KGHSH, CDR2 LQKENI. This CDR3 comprises 16 residues. The DNA for the CDR3 is TGTGCCAGCTCAGGGCCGGGACAGGGGAGGAATTCACCCCTCCACTTT. Translating gives CASSGPGQGRNSPLHF.

A single count supports this clone. The chain recombines TRBV5-1 with TRBJ2-2; a weak D match, TRBD1 (6 bases). Germline V gene lookup returns CDR1 SGHRS and CDR2 YFSETQ. V was trimmed by 4 bases and J by 2 bases, leaving 12 bases between them. This CDR3 contains 15 residues. Here the CDR3 DNA reads TGCGCCAGCAGCAAAGGGACAACCAACACCGGGGAGCTGTTTTTT. It specifies CASSKGTTNTGELFF.

This clone appeared a single time. This chain connects TRBV11-3 to TRBJ2-5, with 9 positions matching TRBD2. CDR1 and CDR2 (germline): SGHNT, YENEEA. The CDR3 runs to 15 residues. Trimming cost V 3 bases and J 1 base; bases outside gene matches: 3. The CDR3 is CASSFAGGSQETQYF. In DNA, the CDR3 is TGTGCCAGCAGCTTCGCGGGGGGGAGCCAAGAGACCCAGTACTTC.

The V call is TRBV10-1, the J call TRBJ1-1; 7 bases agree with TRBD1. The V and J ends lost 7 bases and 1 base, in that order; junction bases with no gene match: 3. In germline, CDR1 is WNHNN, CDR2 SYGVQD (reference sequence). CDR3 length equals 13 residues. CDR3: CASTRTGNTEAFF. The CDR3 nucleotides read TGCGCCAGCACCCGGACAGGGAACACTGAAGCTTTCTTT.

The CDR3 DNA is TGCGCCAGCAGTAAAGATCGGACAGGCCGTAGCTCACCCCTCCACTTT. Encoded protein: CASSKDRTGRSSPLHF. The chain couples TRBV4-1 to TRBJ1-6; 7 bases match TRBD1. This CDR3 spans 16 amino acids. Germline CDR1 reads MGHRA; CDR2 reads YSYEKL. V shed 6 bases and J 10 bases; nucleotides not matched to a gene: 15.

This chain links TRBV2 with TRBJ2-2, with 9 nucleotides matching TRBD1. In germline, CDR1 is SNHLY, CDR2 FYNNEI. The J segment lost 4 bases and the V segment lost 7 bases, leaving 7 bases of the junction unmatched. This CDR3 spans 15 amino acids. CDR3 sequence: CASTSGQGRTGELFF. Written as DNA, the CDR3 is TGTGCCAGCACCAGCGGACAGGGGCGCACCGGGGAGCTGTTTTTT.

The chain has TRBV6-5 and TRBJ2-7; 12 nucleotides line up with TRBD2. The CDR3 is made up of 15 amino acids. The V and J ends lost 4 bases and 4 bases, in that order; junction bases with no gene match: 5. Germline CDR1 and CDR2: MNHEY and SVGAGI. DNA of the CDR3: TGTGCCAGCAGTTGGTCTAGCGGGAGGGCTTACGAGCAGTACTTC. Its translation is CASSWSSGRAYEQYF.

The chain recombines TRBV25-1 with TRBJ1-1, with D perhaps TRBD1 (6 bases). Germline CDR1 is MGHDK and CDR2 is SYGVNS. The CDR3 length is 14 residues. V dropped 6 bases and J dropped 1 base, with 12 bases sitting between them. CDR3 coding DNA: TGTGCCAGCAGATTAAGCAGGGGGAACACTGAAGCTTTCTTT. Encoded protein: CASRLSRGNTEAFF.

The V call is TRBV15, the J call TRBJ2-5, with no clear D. CDR1 and CDR2 from the germline V gene are LNHNV and YYDKDF (reference sequence). This CDR3 is built from 15 residues. Trimming left V 0 bases short and J 5 bases short, with 13 bases between. The CDR3 is CATSRDGQNWETQYF. Here the CDR3 DNA reads TGTGCCACCAGCAGAGATGGCCAGAATTGGGAGACCCAGTACTTC. The complete variable domain, with remaining parts taken from reference TRBV15 and TRBJ2-5, reads DAMVIQNPRYQVTQFGKPVTLSCSQTLNHNVMYWYQQKSSQAPKLLFHYYDKDFNNEADTPDNFQSRRPNTSFCFLDIRSPGLGDTAMYLCATSRDGQNWETQYFGPGTRLLVL.

The J gene is TRBJ2-7, the V gene TRBV18; 12 bases align to TRBD2. The CDR3 runs to 14 residues. Germline V lookup: CDR1 KGHSH, CDR2 LQKENI. V was clipped by 3 bases and J by 3 bases; unmatched bases: 0. CDR3 in amino acids: CASSPTSGSYEQYF. The CDR3 region has the DNA TGTGCCAGCTCACCGACTAGCGGGAGCTACGAGCAGTACTTC.

V is TRBV2 and J is TRBJ2-3; 9 bases align to TRBD1. J gave up 2 bases and V 10 bases, and 7 bases lay outside the gene matches. The germline V gene encodes CDR1 SNHLY and CDR2 FYNNEI. The CDR3 has 14 residues. CDR3 nucleotide sequence: TGTGCCACCCAACGGGACAGGGACACAGATACGCAGTATTTT. It encodes CATQRDRDTDTQYF.

This clone appeared many times. The J gene is TRBJ2-7, the V gene TRBV6-4; 8 nucleotides match TRBD2. The length of the CDR3 is 16 residues. Germline V gene lookup returns CDR1 MRHNA and CDR2 SNTAGT. V was pared by 4 bases and J by 2 bases, with 10 bases of the junction left unmatched. In DNA form, the CDR3 reads TGTGCCAGCAGTGTCATAGCACTAGCGGCTCCCTACGAGCAGTACTTC. Translation gives CASSVIALAAPYEQYF.

The chain joins TRBV6-5 to TRBJ2-7, with 9 bases that match TRBD1. This CDR3 has 14 amino acids. V shed 6 bases and J 6 bases; nucleotides not matched to a gene: 9. In germline, CDR1 is MNHEY, CDR2 SVGAGI. The CDR3 here is CASSFTGQGAEQYF. The CDR3 DNA is TGTGCCAGCAGCTTCACGGGACAGGGTGCCGAGCAGTACTTC.

The chain uses TRBV5-1 and TRBJ1-1; D might be TRBD1 (5 bases). Per germline, CDR1 SGHRS and CDR2 YFSETQ. V was pared by 3 bases and J by 4 bases, with 13 bases between. The CDR3 spans 14 residues. In DNA, the CDR3 is TGCGCCAGCAGCTCTCCAGACAGATTCACTGAAGCTTTCTTT. Its protein product is CASSSPDRFTEAFF.

The chain links TRBV11-1 to TRBJ1-2; TRBD1 agrees at 7 bases. V shed 3 bases, J shed 5 bases, and the junction held 6 bases outside the gene matches. The germline V gene has CDR1 SGHAT and CDR2 FQDESV (reference sequence). This CDR3 comprises 14 residues. CDR3 protein: CASSLTGFGYGYTF. DNA of the CDR3: TGTGCCAGCAGCTTGACAGGGTTCGGGTATGGCTACACCTTC.

The gene calls are TRBV28 and TRBJ2-5; 8 bases map to TRBD2. The V and J ends lost 5 bases and 5 bases, in that order; junction bases with no gene match: 13. CDR3 length: 16 amino acids. CDR1 MDHEN and CDR2 SYDVKM come from the germline V gene. CDR3 DNA sequence: TGTGCCAGCAGTCCCCTGTTGGGGACTAGAGCGGAGACCCAGTACTTC. Protein sequence: CASSPLLGTRAETQYF.

V is TRBV7-2 and J is TRBJ2-5; D remains unclear. The CDR3 spans 13 residues. The V end was cut by 5 bases, the J end by 5 bases, with 12 bases between. Per germline, CDR1 SGHTA and CDR2 FQGNSA. CDR3 protein: CASSPGEAETQYF. The CDR3, as DNA: TGTGCCAGCAGCCCCGGAGAGGCGGAGACCCAGTACTTC.

The chain employs TRBV6-4 and TRBJ2-3, with 7 bases matching TRBD1. The ends lost 3 bases at V and 1 base at J; junction bases unmatched: 4. The CDR3 sequence is 15 residues long. The germline V gene encodes CDR1 MRHNA and CDR2 SNTAGT. The DNA of the CDR3 is TGTGCCAGCAGTGAGGGACAGACCCGCACAGATACGCAGTATTTT. Translating gives CASSEGQTRTDTQYF.

The chain joins TRBV15 to TRBJ1-5; D is perhaps TRBD1 (6 bases). V was trimmed by 2 bases and J by 0 bases, leaving 8 bases between them. This CDR3 has 15 amino acids. The germline CDR1 and CDR2 sequences are LNHNV and YYDKDF (reference sequence). The chain's CDR3 is CATSRIQGSNQPQHF. CDR3 coding DNA: TGTGCCACCAGCAGAATACAGGGTAGCAATCAGCCCCAGCATTTT.

This chain connects TRBV29-1 to TRBJ1-4, with TRBD1 matching 8 bases. V dropped 6 bases and J dropped 8; count of bases not matched to a gene: 8. The CDR3 runs 13 residues. Germline CDR1 is SQVTM and CDR2 is ANQGSEA. CDR3 sequence (DNA): TGCAGCGTGATGACAGGGGTGGGAGAAAAACTGTTTTTT. Translated: CSVMTGVGEKLFF.

The rearrangement links TRBV25-1 to TRBJ1-2; 11 bases align to TRBD1. The CDR3 spans 14 residues. Germline values: CDR1 MGHDK, CDR2 SYGVNS. Unmatched junction bases numbered 2, after V lost 4 bases and J lost 4 bases. CDR3 in amino acids: CASSGTGGSYGYTF. The CDR3, as DNA: TGTGCCAGCAGTGGGACAGGGGGCAGCTATGGCTACACCTTC.

The chain uses TRBV9 and TRBJ2-1; 11 positions match TRBD2. The trim removed 4 bases at V and 6 bases at J, leaving 6 bases unmatched. CDR1 SGDLS and CDR2 YYNGEE come from the germline V gene. This CDR3 has 15 residues. The CDR3 bases are TGTGCCAGCAGCTCGAGTAGCGGGAGGGCCAATGAGCAGTTCTTC. Translation: CASSSSSGRANEQFF.

This clone showed up many times. The chain links TRBV19 to TRBJ1-4, with D perhaps matching TRBD1 (5 bases). The CDR3 runs 15 residues. In germline, CDR1 is LNHDA, CDR2 SQIVND (reference sequence). V was shortened by 3 bases and J by 1 base, with 9 bases between the two germline ends. In DNA form, the CDR3 reads TGTGCCAGTAGTATTGGGGGGAGAACTAATGAAAAACTGTTTTTT. Translation gives CASSIGGRTNEKLFF.

The chain joins TRBV5-1 to TRBJ1-2; D possibly corresponds to TRBD1 (6 bases). CDR1 and CDR2 from the germline V gene are SGHRS and YFSETQ. V was trimmed by 3 bases and J by 2 bases, leaving 11 bases between them. CDR3 length: 14 amino acids. Written as DNA, the CDR3 is TGCGCCAGCAGCTCGCAAACAGGGAACTATGGCTACACCTTC. Its translation: CASSSQTGNYGYTF.

As to this clone: One end of the junction fails to match germline, which may point to a read error. The chain couples TRBV6-1 to TRBJ2-7; D call uncertain. The CDR3 is 13 amino acids. CDR1 and CDR2 (germline): MNHNS, SASEGT. CDR3 loop: CASSEAILAQKSF. CDR3 nucleotide sequence: TGTGCCAGCAGTGAAGCGATTCTGGCCCAAAAAAGCTTC.